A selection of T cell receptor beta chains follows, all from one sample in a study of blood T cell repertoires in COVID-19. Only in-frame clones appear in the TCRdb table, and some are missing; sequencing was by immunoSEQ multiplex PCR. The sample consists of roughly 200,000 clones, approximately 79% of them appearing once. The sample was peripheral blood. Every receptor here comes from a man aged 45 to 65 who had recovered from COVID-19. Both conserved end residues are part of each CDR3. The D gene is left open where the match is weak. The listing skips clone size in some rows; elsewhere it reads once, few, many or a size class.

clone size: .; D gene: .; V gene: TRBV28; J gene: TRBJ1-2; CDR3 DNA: TGTGCCAGCAGTTCCCCGGACAGATACTATGGCTACACCTTC; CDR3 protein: CASSSPDRYYGYTF
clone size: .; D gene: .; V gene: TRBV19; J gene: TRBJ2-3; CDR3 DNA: TGTGCCAGTAGTCCCCCAGGGTGGACAGATACGCAGTATTTT; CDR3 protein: CASSPPGWTDTQYF
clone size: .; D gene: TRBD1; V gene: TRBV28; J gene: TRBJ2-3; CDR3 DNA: TGTGCCAGCAGTTTCTGGGGACAGGGAGTGGATACGCAGTATTTT; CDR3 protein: CASSFWGQGVDTQYF
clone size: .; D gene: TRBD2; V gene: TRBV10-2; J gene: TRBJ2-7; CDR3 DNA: TGCGCCAGCAGTGTTGTAGCGGGAGCGGGAAAGAGCTCCTACGAGCAGTACTTC; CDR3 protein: CASSVVAGAGKSSYEQYF
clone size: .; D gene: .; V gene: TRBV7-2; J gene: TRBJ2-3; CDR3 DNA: TGTGCCAGCAGCTCCCAAGGACAAAGCACAGATACGCAGTATTTT; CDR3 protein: CASSSQGQSTDTQYF
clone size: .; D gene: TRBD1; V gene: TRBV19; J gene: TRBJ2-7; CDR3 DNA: TGTGCCAGTAGTGTGACCGGGACAGGGTCCTACGAGCAGTACTTC; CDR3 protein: CASSVTGTGSYEQYF
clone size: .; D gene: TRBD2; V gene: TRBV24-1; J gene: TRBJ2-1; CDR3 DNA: TGTGCCACCAGTGATCCATGGACTAGAGGGAACAATGAGCAGTTCTTC; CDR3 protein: CATSDPWTRGNNEQFF
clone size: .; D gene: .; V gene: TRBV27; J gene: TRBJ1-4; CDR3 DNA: TGTGCCAGCCGCTCGGGTAATGAAAAACTGTTTTTT; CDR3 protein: CASRSGNEKLFF
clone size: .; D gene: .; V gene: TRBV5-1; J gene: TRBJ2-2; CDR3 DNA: TGCGCCAGCAGCTTGGACAGCGGAAACACCGGGGAGCTGTTTTTT; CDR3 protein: CASSLDSGNTGELFF
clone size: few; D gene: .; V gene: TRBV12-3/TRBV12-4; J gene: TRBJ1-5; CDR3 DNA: TGTGCCAGCAGTTTAGGGGGCTATCAGCCCCAGCATTTT; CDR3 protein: CASSLGGYQPQHF
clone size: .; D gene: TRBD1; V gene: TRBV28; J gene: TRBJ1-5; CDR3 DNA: TGTGCCAGCAGAGGGACAGGGGTCTGGCAGCCCCAGCATTTT; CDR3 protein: CASRGTGVWQPQHF
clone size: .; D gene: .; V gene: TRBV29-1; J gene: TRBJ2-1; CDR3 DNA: TGCAGCGTAATTGCCGAGCGGGACATGAGCTCCTACAATGAGCAGTTCTTC; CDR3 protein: CSVIAERDMSSYNEQFF
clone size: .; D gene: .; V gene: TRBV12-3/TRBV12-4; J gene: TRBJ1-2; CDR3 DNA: TGTGCCATCTCGGGGGTCGTGTTCGGCTACACCTTC; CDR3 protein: CAISGVVFGYTF
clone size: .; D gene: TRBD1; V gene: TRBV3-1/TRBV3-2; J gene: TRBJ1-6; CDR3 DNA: TGTGCCAGCAGCCCAGAATCGAGGACAGGCTATAATTCACCCCTCCACTTT; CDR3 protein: CASSPESRTGYNSPLHF
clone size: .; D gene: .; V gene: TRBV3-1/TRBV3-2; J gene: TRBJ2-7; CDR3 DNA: TGTGCCAGCAGCCAAGCGTGGGGGCTCTCCTACGAGCAGTACTTC; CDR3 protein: CASSQAWGLSYEQYF
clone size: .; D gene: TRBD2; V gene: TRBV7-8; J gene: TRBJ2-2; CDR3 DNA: TGTGCCAGCAGAACGGGACTAGCGGACACCGGGGAGCTGTTTTTT; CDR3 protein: CASRTGLADTGELFF
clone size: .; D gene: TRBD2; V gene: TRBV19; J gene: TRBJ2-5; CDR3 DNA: TGTGCCAGTGGCAGCGTTGCGGGAGAGTGGGAGACCCAGTACTTC; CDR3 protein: CASGSVAGEWETQYF
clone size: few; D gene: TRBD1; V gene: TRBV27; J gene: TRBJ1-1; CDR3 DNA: TGTGCCAGCAGTTTGTGGGCGACAGGGGGGGTCACTGAAGCTTTCTTT; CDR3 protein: CASSLWATGGVTEAFF
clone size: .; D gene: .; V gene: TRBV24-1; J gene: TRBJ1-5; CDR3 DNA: TGTGCCACCAGTGATACGACAGGTAGCAATCAGCCCCAGCATTTT; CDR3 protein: CATSDTTGSNQPQHF
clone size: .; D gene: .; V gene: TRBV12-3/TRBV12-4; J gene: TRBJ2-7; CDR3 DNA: TGTGCCAGCAGGTCTACTTTCGAGCAGTACTTC; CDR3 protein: CASRSTFEQYF
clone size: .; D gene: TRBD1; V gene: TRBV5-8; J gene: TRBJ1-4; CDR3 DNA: TGTGCCAGCAGCTTAGGGACAGGGAATGAAAAACTGTTTTTT; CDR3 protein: CASSLGTGNEKLFF
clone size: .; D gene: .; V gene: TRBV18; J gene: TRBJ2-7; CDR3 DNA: TGTGCCAGCTCATCAGGAAAGGGAGACTACGAGCAGTACTTC; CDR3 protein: CASSSGKGDYEQYF
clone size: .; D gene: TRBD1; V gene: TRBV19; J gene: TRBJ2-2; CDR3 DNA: TGTGCCAGTAAGAACGGACAGGGCTTGGGGGAGCTGTTTTTT; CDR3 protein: CASKNGQGLGELFF
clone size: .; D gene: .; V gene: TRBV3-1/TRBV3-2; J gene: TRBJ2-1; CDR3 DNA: TGTGCCAGCAGCCAGACAGATTCCGAGCAGTTCTTC; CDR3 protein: CASSQTDSEQFF
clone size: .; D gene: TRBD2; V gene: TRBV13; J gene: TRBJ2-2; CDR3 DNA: TGTGCCAGCAGCTTAGGAGTGGGAGGGACCGGGGAGCTGTTTTTT; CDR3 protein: CASSLGVGGTGELFF
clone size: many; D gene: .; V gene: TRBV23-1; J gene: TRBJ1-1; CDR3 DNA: TGCGCCAGCAGTCAAACTTGGTTTATGACATACACTGAAGCTTTCTTT; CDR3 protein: CASSQTWFMTYTEAFF
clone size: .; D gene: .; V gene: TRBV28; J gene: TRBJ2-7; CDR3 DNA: TGTGCCAGCAGCCCACTAGCTTCCCACCTCTACGAGCAGTACTTC; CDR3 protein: CASSPLASHLYEQYF
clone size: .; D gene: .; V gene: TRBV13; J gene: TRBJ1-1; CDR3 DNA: TGTGCCAGCAGCTTGCTAGCGGGGGGCCGGACTGAAGCTTTCTTT; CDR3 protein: CASSLLAGGRTEAFF
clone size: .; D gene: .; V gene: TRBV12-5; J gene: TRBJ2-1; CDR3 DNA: TGTGCTAGTGGTCCCCGGAGGGGAGAGCAGTTCTTC; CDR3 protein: CASGPRRGEQFF
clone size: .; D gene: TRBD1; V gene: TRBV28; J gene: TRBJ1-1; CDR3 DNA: TGTGCCAGCAGTTTTTGGGGAGGACAGGAACTTACTGAAGCTTTCTTT; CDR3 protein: CASSFWGGQELTEAFF
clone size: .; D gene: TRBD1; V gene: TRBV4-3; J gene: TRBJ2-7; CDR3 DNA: TGCGCCAGCAGCCAAGAGTTTGTGCTAGGGGGACAGGGTATCGCGCAGTACTTC; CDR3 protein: CASSQEFVLGGQGIAQYF
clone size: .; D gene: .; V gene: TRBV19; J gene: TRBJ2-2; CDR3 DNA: TGTGCCAGTAGTTCAGCGACAGGATCGAACACCGGGGAGCTGTTTTTT; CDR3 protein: CASSSATGSNTGELFF
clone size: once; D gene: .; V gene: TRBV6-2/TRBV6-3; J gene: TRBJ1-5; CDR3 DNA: TGTGCCAGCAGTTACGGCGGCAGGGATCAGCCCCAGCATTTT; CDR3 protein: CASSYGGRDQPQHF
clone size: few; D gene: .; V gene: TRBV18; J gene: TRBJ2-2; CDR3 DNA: TGTGCCAGCTCACCCGGGGGTCTGAACACCGGGGAGCTGTTTTTT; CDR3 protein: CASSPGGLNTGELFF
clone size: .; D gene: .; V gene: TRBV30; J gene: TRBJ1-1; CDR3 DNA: TGTGCCTGGCGGGACACTATGAACACTGAAGCTTTCTTT; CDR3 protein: CAWRDTMNTEAFF
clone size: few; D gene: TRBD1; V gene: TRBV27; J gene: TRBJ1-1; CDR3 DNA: TGTGCCAGCGGATCACAGGGGTACCGCCTAGGAAGTTCTGAAGCTTTCTTT; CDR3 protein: CASGSQGYRLGSSEAFF
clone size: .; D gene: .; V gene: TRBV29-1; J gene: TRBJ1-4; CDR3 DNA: TGCAGCGTTGAAGATTATGGCACCGGAGGAGAAAAACTGTTTTTT; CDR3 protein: CSVEDYGTGGEKLFF
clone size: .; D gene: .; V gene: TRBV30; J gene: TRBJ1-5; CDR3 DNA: TGTGCCTGGAGTCTCGGGGGGGCGCAGCCCCAGCATTTT; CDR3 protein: CAWSLGGAQPQHF
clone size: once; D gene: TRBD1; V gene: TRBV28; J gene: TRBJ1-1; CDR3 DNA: TGTGCCAGCAGTTTGGGTATAGGGGGCAAAGCTTTCTTT; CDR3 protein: CASSLGIGGKAFF
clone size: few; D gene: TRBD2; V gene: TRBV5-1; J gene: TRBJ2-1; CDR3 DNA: TGCGCCAGCAGCTTGGCCGTCTTAGCGGGGGAGTCGGAGCAGTTCTTC; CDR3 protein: CASSLAVLAGESEQFF
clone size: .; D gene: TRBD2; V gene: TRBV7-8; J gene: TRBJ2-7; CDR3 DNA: TGTGCCAGCAGCTTAAAGTCCGTGGGGACTAGCGTCTACGAGCAGTACTTC; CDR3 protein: CASSLKSVGTSVYEQYF
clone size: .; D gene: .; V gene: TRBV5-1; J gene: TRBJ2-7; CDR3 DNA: TGCGCCAGCAGCGAATCCCCCGGGAACTCCTACGAGCAGTACTTC; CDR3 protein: CASSESPGNSYEQYF
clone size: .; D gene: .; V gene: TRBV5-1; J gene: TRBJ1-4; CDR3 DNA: TGCGCCAGCAGCTCTGAAGGAGGGTATGAAAAACTGTTTTTT; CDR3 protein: CASSSEGGYEKLFF
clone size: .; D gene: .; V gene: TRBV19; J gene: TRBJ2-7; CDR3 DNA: TGTGCCAGTAGTATAGCCGGCGGGAACATCAACGAGCAGTACTTC; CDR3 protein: CASSIAGGNINEQYF
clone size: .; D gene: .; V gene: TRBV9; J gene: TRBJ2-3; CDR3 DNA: TGTGCCAGCAGCGTGACAATTGGGTCAGATACGCAGTATTTT; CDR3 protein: CASSVTIGSDTQYF
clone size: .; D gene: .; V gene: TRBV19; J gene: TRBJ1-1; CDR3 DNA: TGTGCCAGTAGTATAGACGACCGGGAGGGGACCACTGAAGCTTTCTTT; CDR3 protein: CASSIDDREGTTEAFF
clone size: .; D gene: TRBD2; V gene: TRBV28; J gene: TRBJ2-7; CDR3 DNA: TGTGCCAGCAGTTCCGTGATGACTAGCGGGAGGGCCTTGGGCTCCGAGCAGTACTTC; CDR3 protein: CASSSVMTSGRALGSEQYF
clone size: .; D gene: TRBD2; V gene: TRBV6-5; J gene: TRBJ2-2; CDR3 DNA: TGTGCCAGCAGTTATCGCGGGACTAGCGGCACCGGGGAGCTGTTTTTT; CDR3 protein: CASSYRGTSGTGELFF